This TCR beta chain was sequenced during a study of cytomegalovirus exposure and HLA in healthy donors. Regarding the study as a whole: The dataset shows that most TCR sequences were rare, while some public TCRs occurred in many donors. Productive status was seen about 90% or about 30% of the time for most TCR beta V segments in an earlier analysis. Accurate predictions that matched the HLA-A and HLA-B alleles of most subjects were reportedly made from TCR beta sequences. The study designated some 180 TCR beta chains cytomegalovirus-associated.

In the case of this clone: No antigen is known for it.

Use of 60 Vbeta and 13 Jbeta primers characterized the PCR. The table came from immunoSEQ multiplex PCR; TCRdb's copy has only in-frame clones and leaves some out. Of some 86,000 clones detected, around 64% appear once; the ten largest clones hold 2.1%. This clonotype originated in a man between 25 and 39 years old in good health and CMV-seronegative. Input material: PBMCs.

The CDR3 DNA reads as TGCGCCAGCAGGTCGGTGGGCAGGGGATCGGATACGCAGTATTTT. Translating gives CASRSVGRGSDTQYF. The rearrangement joins TRBV5-1 to TRBJ2-3; D is perhaps TRBD1 (6 bases). CDR3 size: 15 residues. The V end lost 5 bases, the J end lost 6 bases, and 19 bases lay between the germline ends. Looked up from germline, CDR1 is SGHRS and CDR2 is YFSETQ.